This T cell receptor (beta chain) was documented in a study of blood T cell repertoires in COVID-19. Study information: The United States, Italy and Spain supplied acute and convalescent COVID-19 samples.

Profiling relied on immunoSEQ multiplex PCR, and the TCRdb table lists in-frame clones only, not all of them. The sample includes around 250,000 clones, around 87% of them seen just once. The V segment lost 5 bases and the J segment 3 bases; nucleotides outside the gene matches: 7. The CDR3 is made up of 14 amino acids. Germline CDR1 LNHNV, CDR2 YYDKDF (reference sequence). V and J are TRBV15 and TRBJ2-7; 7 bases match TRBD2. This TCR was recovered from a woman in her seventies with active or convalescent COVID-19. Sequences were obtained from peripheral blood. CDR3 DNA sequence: TGTGCCACCAGCGTGCGGACGGGAGGCTACGAGCAGTACTTC. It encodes CATSVRTGGYEQYF. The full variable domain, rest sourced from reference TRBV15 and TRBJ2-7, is DAMVIQNPRYQVTQFGKPVTLSCSQTLNHNVMYWYQQKSSQAPKLLFHYYDKDFNNEADTPDNFQSRRPNTSFCFLDIRSPGLGDTAMYLCATSVRTGGYEQYFGPGTRLTVT.